A selection of T cell receptor beta chains follows, all from one sample in a study of vaccination and CD4 T cells after COVID-19. The antigens these receptors bind are not known. MiXCR, applied by TCRdb to the PCR reads, yields one record per CDR3 protein. The sample yields around 20,000 distinct CDR3 sequences, around 37% seen once. The starting material was CD4+ T cells from blood, cultured in vitro, obtained about 7 months after SARS-CoV-2 vaccination. The source of these receptors is a human donor who had recovered from COVID-19. Both conserved end residues are part of each CDR3. A D gene is named only where the DNA matches it firmly. Expanded clones get a size class; other rows say once, few or many, or leave the size out.

len: 17
v_gene: TRBV4-2
j_gene: TRBJ2-1
abundance: .
d_gene: TRBD2
CDR3aa: CASSRGLAGRLRNEQFF
CDR3nt: TGTGCCAGCAGCCGAGGACTAGCGGGGAGGCTTCGGAATGAGCAGTTCTTC

len: 13
v_gene: TRBV9
j_gene: TRBJ1-2
abundance: .
d_gene: TRBD1
CDR3aa: CASSQTGPYGYTF
CDR3nt: TGTGCCAGCAGCCAGACAGGGCCATATGGCTACACCTTC

len: 13
v_gene: TRBV5-1
j_gene: TRBJ1-2
abundance: .
d_gene: .
CDR3aa: CASSSTSPYGYTF
CDR3nt: TGCGCCAGCAGCTCGACTAGCCCATATGGCTACACCTTC

len: 16
v_gene: TRBV28
j_gene: TRBJ2-2
abundance: few
d_gene: .
CDR3aa: CASSPQRGGNTGELFF
CDR3nt: TGTGCCAGCAGTCCCCAGAGGGGGGGAAACACCGGGGAGCTGTTTTTT

len: 14
v_gene: TRBV20-1
j_gene: TRBJ2-7
abundance: .
d_gene: .
CDR3aa: CSANSARGSYEQYF
CDR3nt: TGCAGTGCTAATTCGGCGAGGGGTTCCTACGAGCAGTACTTC

len: 15
v_gene: TRBV20-1
j_gene: TRBJ2-1
abundance: .
d_gene: TRBD2
CDR3aa: CSARPLAGNYNEQFF
CDR3nt: TGCAGTGCTCGCCCTCTAGCGGGAAACTACAATGAGCAGTTCTTC

len: 15
v_gene: TRBV14
j_gene: TRBJ2-7
abundance: .
d_gene: .
CDR3aa: CASSQDTRGTHEQYF
CDR3nt: TGTGCCAGCAGCCAAGATACCCGGGGCACCCACGAGCAGTACTTC

len: 16
v_gene: TRBV5-1
j_gene: TRBJ2-5
abundance: .
d_gene: TRBD1
CDR3aa: CASSGGTGGYQETQYF
CDR3nt: TGCGCCAGCAGCGGGGGGACAGGGGGCTACCAAGAGACCCAGTACTTC

len: 15
v_gene: TRBV7-9
j_gene: TRBJ1-4
abundance: .
d_gene: TRBD1
CDR3aa: CASSLRTGGGEKLFF
CDR3nt: TGTGCCAGCAGCTTACGAACAGGGGGAGGCGAAAAACTGTTTTTT

len: 14
v_gene: TRBV6-6
j_gene: TRBJ1-3
abundance: .
d_gene: .
CDR3aa: CASSRGQTGNTIYF
CDR3nt: TGTGCCAGCAGCAGGGGACAAACTGGAAACACCATATATTTT

len: 14
v_gene: TRBV10-3
j_gene: TRBJ2-3
abundance: few
d_gene: TRBD2
CDR3aa: CAARLAGGQDTQYF
CDR3nt: TGTGCCGCCCGACTAGCGGGAGGCCAAGATACGCAGTATTTT

len: 14
v_gene: TRBV20-1
j_gene: TRBJ2-5
abundance: few
d_gene: .
CDR3aa: CSAREGSRKETQYF
CDR3nt: TGCAGTGCTCGAGAGGGTTCGCGGAAAGAGACCCAGTACTTC

len: 17
v_gene: TRBV14
j_gene: TRBJ2-2
abundance: .
d_gene: .
CDR3aa: CASSPLSGPAPAGELFF
CDR3nt: TGTGCCAGCAGCCCCCTCTCGGGACCCGCTCCAGCGGGGGAGCTGTTTTTT

len: 17
v_gene: TRBV20-1
j_gene: TRBJ1-6
abundance: .
d_gene: .
CDR3aa: CSARSWVGGVNNSPLHF
CDR3nt: TGCAGTGCTAGATCCTGGGTGGGAGGGGTTAATAATTCACCCCTCCACTTT

len: 15
v_gene: TRBV7-9
j_gene: TRBJ2-1
abundance: few
d_gene: TRBD2
CDR3aa: CASSRTSGPYNEQFF
CDR3nt: TGTGCCAGCAGCCGAACTAGCGGGCCCTACAATGAGCAGTTCTTC

len: 12
v_gene: TRBV7-8
j_gene: TRBJ1-1
abundance: .
d_gene: .
CDR3aa: CASSLPAPEAFF
CDR3nt: TGTGCCAGCAGCCTTCCGGCGCCTGAAGCTTTCTTT

len: 17
v_gene: TRBV21-1
j_gene: TRBJ2-7
abundance: few
d_gene: .
CDR3aa: CASSKESGRRDSYEQYF
CDR3nt: TGTGCCAGCAGCAAAGAATCGGGTCGGCGCGACTCCTACGAGCAGTACTTC

len: 14
v_gene: TRBV6-1
j_gene: TRBJ1-2
abundance: few
d_gene: .
CDR3aa: CASINTPSGRGYTF
CDR3nt: TGTGCCAGCATAAATACTCCCTCGGGTAGGGGCTACACCTTC

len: 15
v_gene: TRBV20-1
j_gene: TRBJ2-6
abundance: .
d_gene: .
CDR3aa: CSASNPSSGANVLTF
CDR3nt: TGCAGTGCTAGCAACCCGAGCTCTGGGGCCAACGTCCTGACTTTC

len: 15
v_gene: TRBV5-1
j_gene: TRBJ1-5
abundance: .
d_gene: TRBD1
CDR3aa: CASRTGTVPNQPQHF
CDR3nt: TGCGCCAGCAGAACCGGGACAGTCCCCAATCAGCCCCAGCATTTT

len: 14
v_gene: TRBV6-1
j_gene: TRBJ2-1
abundance: few
d_gene: .
CDR3aa: CASTNPGVRNEQFF
CDR3nt: TGTGCCAGCACCAACCCAGGGGTCCGCAATGAGCAGTTCTTC

len: 15
v_gene: TRBV5-1
j_gene: TRBJ2-5
abundance: .
d_gene: .
CDR3aa: CASSLPTGRDETQYF
CDR3nt: TGCGCCAGCAGTCTACCGACAGGCCGGGATGAGACCCAGTACTTC

len: 14
v_gene: TRBV6-1
j_gene: TRBJ2-7
abundance: .
d_gene: TRBD1
CDR3aa: CASNGRGRGDEQYF
CDR3nt: TGTGCCAGCAATGGCAGGGGGCGAGGGGACGAGCAGTACTTC

len: 12
v_gene: TRBV7-3
j_gene: TRBJ2-1
abundance: few
d_gene: .
CDR3aa: CASSSQDNEQFF
CDR3nt: TGTGCCAGCAGCTCCCAAGACAATGAGCAGTTCTTC

len: 16
v_gene: TRBV6-1
j_gene: TRBJ2-7
abundance: .
d_gene: TRBD1
CDR3aa: CASSPGTGKGSYEQYF
CDR3nt: TGTGCCAGCAGTCCCGGGACAGGTAAAGGGTCCTACGAGCAGTACTTC

len: 13
v_gene: TRBV10-3
j_gene: TRBJ2-1
abundance: .
d_gene: TRBD2
CDR3aa: CATLGLAGGKQFF
CDR3nt: TGTGCCACCTTAGGACTAGCGGGAGGCAAGCAGTTCTTC

len: 15
v_gene: TRBV19
j_gene: TRBJ1-5
abundance: .
d_gene: .
CDR3aa: CASRRDTGSNQLQHF
CDR3nt: TGTGCCAGTAGGAGAGACACCGGTAGCAATCAGCTCCAGCATTTT